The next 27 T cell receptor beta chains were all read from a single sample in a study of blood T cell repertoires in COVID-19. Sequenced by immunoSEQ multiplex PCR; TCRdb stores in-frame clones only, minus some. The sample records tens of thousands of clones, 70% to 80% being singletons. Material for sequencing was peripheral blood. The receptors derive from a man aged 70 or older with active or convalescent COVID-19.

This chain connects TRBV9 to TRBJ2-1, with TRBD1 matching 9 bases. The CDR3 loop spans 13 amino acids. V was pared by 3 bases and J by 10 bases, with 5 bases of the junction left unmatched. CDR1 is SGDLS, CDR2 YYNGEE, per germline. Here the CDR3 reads CASSATGGTEQFF. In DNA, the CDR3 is TGTGCCAGCAGCGCAACAGGGGGCACGGAGCAGTTCTTC.

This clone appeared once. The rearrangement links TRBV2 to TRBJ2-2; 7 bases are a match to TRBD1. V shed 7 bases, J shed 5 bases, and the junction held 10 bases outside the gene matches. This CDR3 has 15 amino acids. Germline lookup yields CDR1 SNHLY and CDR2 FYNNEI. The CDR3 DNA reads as TGTGCCAGCACTAAGGACAGGCTTGGGACCGGGGAGCTGTTTTTT. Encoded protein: CASTKDRLGTGELFF. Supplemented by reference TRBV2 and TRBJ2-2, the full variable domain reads EPEVTQTPSHQVTQMGQEVILRCVPISNHLYFYWYRQILGQKVEFLVSFYNNEISEKSEIFDDQFSVERPDGSNFTLKIRSTKLEDSAMYFCASTKDRLGTGELFFGEGSRLTVL.

CDR3 in amino acids: CATRRDRDFEKLFF. CDR3 coding DNA: TGTGCCACCAGACGAGACAGGGATTTTGAAAAACTGTTTTTT. V gene TRBV15 combines with J gene TRBJ1-4, with 7 bases lining up with TRBD1. The CDR3 is made up of 14 amino acids. CDR1 is LNHNV, CDR2 YYDKDF, per germline (reference sequence). Germline trimming cut 6 bases from V and 7 bases from J; bases unmatched to any gene: 8. Full variable domain (missing parts from reference TRBV15 and TRBJ1-4): DAMVIQNPRYQVTQFGKPVTLSCSQTLNHNVMYWYQQKSSQAPKLLFHYYDKDFNNEADTPDNFQSRRPNTSFCFLDIRSPGLGDTAMYLCATRRDRDFEKLFFGSGTQLSVL.

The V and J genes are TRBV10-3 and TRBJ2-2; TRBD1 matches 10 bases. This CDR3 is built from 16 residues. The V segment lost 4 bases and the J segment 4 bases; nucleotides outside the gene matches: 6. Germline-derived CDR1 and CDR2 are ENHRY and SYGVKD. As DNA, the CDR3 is TGTGCCATCAGTGTTGGACAGGGGGTCGGCACCGGGGAGCTGTTTTTT. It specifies CAISVGQGVGTGELFF.

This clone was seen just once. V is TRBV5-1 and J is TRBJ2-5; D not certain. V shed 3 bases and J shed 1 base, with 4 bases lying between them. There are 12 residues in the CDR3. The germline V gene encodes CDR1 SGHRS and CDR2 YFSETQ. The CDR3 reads CASSSPQETQYF. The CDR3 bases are TGCGCCAGCAGCTCTCCCCAAGAGACCCAGTACTTC.

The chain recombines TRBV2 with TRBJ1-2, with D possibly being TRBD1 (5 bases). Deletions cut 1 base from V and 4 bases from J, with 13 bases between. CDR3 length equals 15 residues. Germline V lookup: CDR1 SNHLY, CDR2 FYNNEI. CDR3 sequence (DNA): TGTGCCAGCAGTGAAGGCCCCGGGGGACCCTATGGCTACACCTTC. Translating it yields CASSEGPGGPYGYTF. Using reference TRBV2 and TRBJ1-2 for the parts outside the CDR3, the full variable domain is EPEVTQTPSHQVTQMGQEVILRCVPISNHLYFYWYRQILGQKVEFLVSFYNNEISEKSEIFDDQFSVERPDGSNFTLKIRSTKLEDSAMYFCASSEGPGGPYGYTFGSGTRLTVV.

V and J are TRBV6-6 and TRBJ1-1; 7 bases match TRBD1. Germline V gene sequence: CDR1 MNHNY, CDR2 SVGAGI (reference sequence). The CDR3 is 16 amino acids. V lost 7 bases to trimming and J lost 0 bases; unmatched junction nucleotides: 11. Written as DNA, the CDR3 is TGTGCCAGCACCCCCTTACAACAGGGGCTGAACACTGAAGCTTTCTTT. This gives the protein CASTPLQQGLNTEAFF.

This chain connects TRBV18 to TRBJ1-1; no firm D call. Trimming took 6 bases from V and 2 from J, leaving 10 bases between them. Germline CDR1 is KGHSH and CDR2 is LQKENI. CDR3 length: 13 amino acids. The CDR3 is CASSTDRNTEAFF. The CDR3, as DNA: TGTGCCAGCTCCACAGATAGAAACACTGAAGCTTTCTTT.

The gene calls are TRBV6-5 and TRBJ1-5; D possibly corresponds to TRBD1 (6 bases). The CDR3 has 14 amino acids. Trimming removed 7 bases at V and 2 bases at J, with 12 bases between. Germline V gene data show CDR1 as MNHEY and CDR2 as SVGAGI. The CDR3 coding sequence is TGTGCCAGCAAGTTGTACAGGGGCAATCAGCCCCAGCATTTT. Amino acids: CASKLYRGNQPQHF.

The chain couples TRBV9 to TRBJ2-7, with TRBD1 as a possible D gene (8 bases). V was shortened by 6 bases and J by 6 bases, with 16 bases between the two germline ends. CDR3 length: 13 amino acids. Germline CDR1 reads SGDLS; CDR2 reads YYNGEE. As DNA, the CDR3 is TGTGCCAGCAACCTACAGGGGGAGGGCGAGCAGTACTTC. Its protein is CASNLQGEGEQYF.

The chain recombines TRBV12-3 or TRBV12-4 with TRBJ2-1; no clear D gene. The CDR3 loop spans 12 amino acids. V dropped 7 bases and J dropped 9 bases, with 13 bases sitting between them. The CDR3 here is CASTTLGGEQFF. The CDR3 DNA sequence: TGTGCCAGCACCACTCTTGGCGGTGAGCAGTTCTTC.

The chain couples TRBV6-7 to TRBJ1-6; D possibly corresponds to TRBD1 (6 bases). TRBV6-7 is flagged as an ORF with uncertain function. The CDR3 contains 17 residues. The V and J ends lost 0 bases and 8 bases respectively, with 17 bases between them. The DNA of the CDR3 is TGTGCCAGCAGTTACTCGAAACAGGGACACAGGTATTCACCCCTCCACTTT. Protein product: CASSYSKQGHRYSPLHF.

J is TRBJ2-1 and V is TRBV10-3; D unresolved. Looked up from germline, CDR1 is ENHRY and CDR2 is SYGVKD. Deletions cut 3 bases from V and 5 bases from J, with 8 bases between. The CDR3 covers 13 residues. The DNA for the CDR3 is TGTGCCATCAGTGAAACAGAAAACAATGAGCAGTTCTTC. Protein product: CAISETENNEQFF.

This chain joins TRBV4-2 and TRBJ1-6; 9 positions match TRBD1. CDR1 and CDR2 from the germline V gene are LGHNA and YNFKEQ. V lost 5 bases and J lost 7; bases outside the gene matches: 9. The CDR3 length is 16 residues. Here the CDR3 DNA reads TGTGCCAGCAGCGATATACAGGGGGCGGTGAATTCACCCCTCCACTTT. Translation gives CASSDIQGAVNSPLHF.

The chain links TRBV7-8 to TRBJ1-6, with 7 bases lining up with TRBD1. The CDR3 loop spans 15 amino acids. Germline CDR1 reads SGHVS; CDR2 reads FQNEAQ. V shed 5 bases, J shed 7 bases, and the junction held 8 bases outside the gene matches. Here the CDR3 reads CASSTPSQGNSPLHF. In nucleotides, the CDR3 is TGTGCCAGCAGCACGCCGTCACAGGGGAATTCACCCCTCCACTTT.

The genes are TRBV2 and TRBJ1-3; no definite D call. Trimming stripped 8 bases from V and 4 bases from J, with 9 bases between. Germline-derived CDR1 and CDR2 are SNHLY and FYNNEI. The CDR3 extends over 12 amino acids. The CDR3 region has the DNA TGTGCCAGCGTACGGGTCGGAAACACCATATATTTT. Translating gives CASVRVGNTIYF.

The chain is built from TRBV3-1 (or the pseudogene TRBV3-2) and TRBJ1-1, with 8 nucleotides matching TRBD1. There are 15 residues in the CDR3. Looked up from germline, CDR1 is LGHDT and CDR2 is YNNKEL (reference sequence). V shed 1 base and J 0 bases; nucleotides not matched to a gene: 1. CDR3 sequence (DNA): TGTGCCAGCAGCCAAGGGGACAGGCTGAACACTGAAGCTTTCTTT. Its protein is CASSQGDRLNTEAFF.

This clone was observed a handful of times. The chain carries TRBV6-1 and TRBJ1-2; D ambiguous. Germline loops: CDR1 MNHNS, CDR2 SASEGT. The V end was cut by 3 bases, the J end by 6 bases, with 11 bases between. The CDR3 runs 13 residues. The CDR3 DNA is TGTGCCAGCAGTGAGAACAGTAAAGATGGCTACACCTTC. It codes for CASSENSKDGYTF.

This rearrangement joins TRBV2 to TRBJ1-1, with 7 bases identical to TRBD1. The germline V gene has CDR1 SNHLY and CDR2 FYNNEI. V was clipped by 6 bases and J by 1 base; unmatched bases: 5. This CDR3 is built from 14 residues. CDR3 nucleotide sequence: TGTGCCAGCAGGGCTGACAGGGCGAACACTGAAGCTTTCTTT. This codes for CASRADRANTEAFF.

The chain's CDR3 is CASSLGEQGETQYF. In nucleotides, the CDR3 is TGCGCCAGCAGCTTGGGCGAGCAGGGGGAGACCCAGTACTTC. The chain is built from TRBV5-1 and TRBJ2-5; D possibly corresponds to TRBD1 (6 bases). This CDR3 has 14 amino acids. Germline values: CDR1 SGHRS, CDR2 YFSETQ. V shed 0 bases and J shed 5 bases, with 11 bases lying between them.

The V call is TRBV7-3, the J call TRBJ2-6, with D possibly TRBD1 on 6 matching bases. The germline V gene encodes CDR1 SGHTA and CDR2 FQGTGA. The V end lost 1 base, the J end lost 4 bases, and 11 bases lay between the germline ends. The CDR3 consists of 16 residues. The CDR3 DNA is TGTGCCAGCAGCTTAAACAGGGTTTCAGGGGCCAACGTCCTGACTTTC. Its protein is CASSLNRVSGANVLTF.

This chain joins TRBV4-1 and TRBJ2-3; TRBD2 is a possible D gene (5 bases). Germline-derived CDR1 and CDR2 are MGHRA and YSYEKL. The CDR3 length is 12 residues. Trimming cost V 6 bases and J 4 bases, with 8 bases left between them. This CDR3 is CASSPGSDTQYF. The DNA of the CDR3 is TGCGCCAGCAGTCCGGGGTCAGATACGCAGTATTTT.

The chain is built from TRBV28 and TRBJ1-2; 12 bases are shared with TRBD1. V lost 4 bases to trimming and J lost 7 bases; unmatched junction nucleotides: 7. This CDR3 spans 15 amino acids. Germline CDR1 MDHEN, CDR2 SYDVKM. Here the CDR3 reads CASSSGQGAPFGYTF. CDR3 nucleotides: TGTGCCAGCAGTTCGGGACAGGGGGCTCCCTTTGGCTACACCTTC.

CDR3 coding DNA: TGTGCCAGCAGGGCAGGGGAACCCAATCAGCCCCAGCATTTT. Encoded protein: CASRAGEPNQPQHF. The chain links TRBV6-5 to TRBJ1-5; perhaps TRBD1 as D (6 bases). V lost 6 bases and J lost 3, with 12 bases in between. Per germline, CDR1 MNHEY and CDR2 SVGAGI. This CDR3 has 14 residues.

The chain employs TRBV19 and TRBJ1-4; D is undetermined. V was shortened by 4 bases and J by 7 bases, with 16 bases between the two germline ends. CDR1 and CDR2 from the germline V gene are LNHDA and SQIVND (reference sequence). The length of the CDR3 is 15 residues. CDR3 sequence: CASSKGGSSSEKLFF. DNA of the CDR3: TGTGCCAGTAGTAAAGGAGGCAGCTCATCTGAAAAACTGTTTTTT.

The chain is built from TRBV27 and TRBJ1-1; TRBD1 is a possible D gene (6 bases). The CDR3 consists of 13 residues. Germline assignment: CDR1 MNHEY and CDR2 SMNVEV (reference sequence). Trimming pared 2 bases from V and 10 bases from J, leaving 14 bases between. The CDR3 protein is CASSLRGEGLAFF. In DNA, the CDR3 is TGTGCCAGCAGTTTAAGGGGGGAGGGGCTAGCTTTCTTT.

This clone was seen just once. This CDR3 reads CSGGTDYNEQFF. CDR3 DNA sequence: TGCAGCGGAGGGACAGACTACAATGAGCAGTTCTTC. This rearrangement joins TRBV29-1 to TRBJ2-1, with 7 bases that match TRBD1. The germline gives CDR1 SQVTM, CDR2 ANQGSEA. The length of the CDR3 is 12 residues. J gave up 3 bases and V 7 bases, and 3 bases lay outside the gene matches.